These T cell receptor beta chains were read from a single sample in a study of post-analysis software for immune sequencing data. Via MiXCR, TCRdb re-called the PCR reads, giving one row per CDR3 protein. The sample comprises 450,000 or so distinct CDR3 sequences, under 55% of which are singletons, and around 10% rests with the top ten. The sequencing sample was made of blood. Receptors originate from a girl aged 10 to 17 with multiple sclerosis. Each CDR3 is given with its conserved first and last residue. The order of the fields is CDR3 protein, V gene.

cdr3_aa: CASTTGTRLKETQYF
v_call: TRBV28

cdr3_aa: CASRPGVVSNQPQHF
v_call: TRBV12-3/TRBV12-4

cdr3_aa: CASSLAQGGYTF
v_call: TRBV7-2

cdr3_aa: CSARGLAGGHEQYF
v_call: TRBV20-1

cdr3_aa: CSVELDSYNEQFF
v_call: TRBV29-1

cdr3_aa: CTTSREAARTDTQYF
v_call: TRBV15

cdr3_aa: CASSPQGKGSYNEQYF
v_call: TRBV7-9

cdr3_aa: CASSETSGSIYEQFF
v_call: TRBV9

cdr3_aa: CASRGMYVGEQYF
v_call: TRBV6-1

cdr3_aa: CASSQRGGRGEQYF
v_call: TRBV27

cdr3_aa: CASRPNSGRFTDTQYF
v_call: TRBV25-1

cdr3_aa: CSARAWFGAGAYGYTF
v_call: TRBV20-1

cdr3_aa: CSVMGARSYEQYF
v_call: TRBV29-1

cdr3_aa: CASSVKGGPGELFF
v_call: TRBV10-2

cdr3_aa: CASSPGGTQYF
v_call: TRBV7-9

cdr3_aa: CASSLPIEQETQYF
v_call: TRBV5-5

cdr3_aa: CASSGPGTGRYEQYF
v_call: TRBV25-1

cdr3_aa: CSARDPGAMPEAFF
v_call: TRBV20-1

cdr3_aa: CASSTASTYEQYF
v_call: TRBV28

cdr3_aa: CASSLYRAGGHGYTF
v_call: TRBV5-5

cdr3_aa: CSARWSGLYNEQFF
v_call: TRBV20-1

cdr3_aa: CASSLAEQFF
v_call: TRBV6-5

cdr3_aa: CASSLRQDNSPLHF
v_call: TRBV3-1

cdr3_aa: CASSLRSGRGSINEQFF
v_call: TRBV7-2

cdr3_aa: CSARVRGELGGYTF
v_call: TRBV20-1

cdr3_aa: CSARDIGQGENQPQHF
v_call: TRBV20-1

cdr3_aa: CASSSLAGAHNEQFF
v_call: TRBV5-5

cdr3_aa: CASSSLAGVSGANVLTF
v_call: TRBV6-2/TRBV6-3

cdr3_aa: CASSLGTRATYNEQFF
v_call: TRBV7-7

cdr3_aa: CSAVGTGDNEQFF
v_call: TRBV20-1

cdr3_aa: CASSAGTGNNQPQHF
v_call: TRBV5-1

cdr3_aa: CASSLGTSGTGEQYF
v_call: TRBV7-6

cdr3_aa: CASSKGTRIYNEQFF
v_call: TRBV5-5

cdr3_aa: CASSPTGSGANVLTF
v_call: TRBV7-2

cdr3_aa: CASSLGLRGNTEAFF
v_call: TRBV5-8

cdr3_aa: CSVLGLQGLVDPEAFF
v_call: TRBV29-1

cdr3_aa: CASSHAGTGNEQYF
v_call: TRBV7-2

cdr3_aa: CASSSYPGLAGEDEQFF
v_call: TRBV7-2

cdr3_aa: CSARDPGSNQPQHF
v_call: TRBV20-1

cdr3_aa: CATSDSAGNSYEQYF
v_call: TRBV24-1

cdr3_aa: CASSPQAEFYEQYF
v_call: TRBV28

cdr3_aa: CAISEPAGGSGYEQYF
v_call: TRBV10-3

cdr3_aa: CASSFSGTSDTQYF
v_call: TRBV12-3/TRBV12-4

cdr3_aa: CSARQETQYF
v_call: TRBV20-1

cdr3_aa: CASSRAKETQYF
v_call: TRBV6-5

cdr3_aa: CASSQQASGDIGYTF
v_call: TRBV4-2

cdr3_aa: CSALPRLGGEQFF
v_call: TRBV29-1

cdr3_aa: CATSRQVFGLAALAQQYF
v_call: TRBV15

cdr3_aa: CAISDGEGAYEQYF
v_call: TRBV10-3

cdr3_aa: CASSFTGTDQPQHF
v_call: TRBV9

cdr3_aa: CASISPTGAYNEQFF
v_call: TRBV28

cdr3_aa: CASSVGGRVQSEQFF
v_call: TRBV9

cdr3_aa: CSALNRAPDIYGYTF
v_call: TRBV20-1

cdr3_aa: CASSQTVRGSYEQYF
v_call: TRBV5-6

cdr3_aa: CASSLGATGEQYF
v_call: TRBV11-1

cdr3_aa: CASSLSGETDTQYF
v_call: TRBV11-3

cdr3_aa: CSARVKRGVNTEAFF
v_call: TRBV20-1

cdr3_aa: CSVSGLHNLNYGYTF
v_call: TRBV29-1

cdr3_aa: CSARGDSGHQETQYF
v_call: TRBV20-1

cdr3_aa: CASSVDDRGMQFF
v_call: TRBV6-1